The T cell receptor beta chain under discussion was sequenced for a study of T cell responses to AZD1222 COVID-19 vaccine. Turning to this clone: Its antigen is unidentified.

General study points: Repertoire samples came only from after the peak T cell response. Clonal diversity may have been underestimated, and the donors were mostly white British, with more females than males. Spike-specific TCR breadth and depth grew following two AZD1222 doses.

The data were produced by immunoSEQ multiplex PCR, yet TCRdb's version contains in-frame clones alone and is incomplete. Here the sample spans approximately 90,000 clones, roughly nine tenths being singletons. The TCR was taken from an adult in good health. The sample consisted of peripheral blood, taken on day 0 of AZD1222 vaccination.

CDR3 region: CASSDLPHRATQYF. Written as DNA, the CDR3 is TGTGCCAGCAGTGATTTGCCCCACAGGGCAACCCAGTACTTC. The V and J genes are TRBV25-1 and TRBJ2-5, with D possibly matching TRBD1 (6 bases). Germline V gives CDR1 MGHDK, CDR2 SYGVNS. The ends were cut back, 3 bases at V and 8 bases at J, with 16 bases in the middle. The CDR3 spans 14 residues.